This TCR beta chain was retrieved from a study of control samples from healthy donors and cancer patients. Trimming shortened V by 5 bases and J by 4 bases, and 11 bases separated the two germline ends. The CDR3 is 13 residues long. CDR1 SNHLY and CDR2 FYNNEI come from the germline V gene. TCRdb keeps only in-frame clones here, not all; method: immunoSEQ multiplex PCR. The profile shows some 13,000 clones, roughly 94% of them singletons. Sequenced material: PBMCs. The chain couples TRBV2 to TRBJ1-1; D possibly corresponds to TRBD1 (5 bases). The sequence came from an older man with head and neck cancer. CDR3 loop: CASSKDTLTEAFF. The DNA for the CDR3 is TGTGCCAGCAGTAAGGACACCCTCACTGAAGCTTTCTTT.